A single sample gave rise to the 5 T cell receptor beta chains below, sequenced in a study of vaccination and CD4 T cells after COVID-19. Time point specified: late sampling 161 to 241 days after vaccination in a few convalescent patients. Indicated treatment: approximately 9-day PBMC culture with coronavirus spike peptide pools or control peptides (ViraFEST assay). The study sequenced cultured CD4+ T cell DNA using the Oncomine TCR Beta short-read assay. MiXCR was run by TCRdb on the PCR reads, yielding one entry per CDR3 protein. The sample has about 24,000 distinct CDR3 sequences, about 29% seen once. These receptors are not linked to any known antigen. Sequenced here: CD4+ T cells from blood, cultured in vitro, sampled about 7 months after SARS-CoV-2 vaccination. These receptors were collected from a human donor who had recovered from COVID-19.

The chain is built from TRBV6-1 and TRBJ2-5; D gene ambiguous. The germline V gene encodes CDR1 MNHNS and CDR2 SASEGT. Trimming removed 6 bases at V and 2 bases at J, with 13 bases between. This CDR3 spans 14 amino acids. DNA of the CDR3: TGTGCCAGCAGCCCTACACCCGCACAAGAGACCCAGTACTTC. Its protein is CASSPTPAQETQYF.

This clonotype was picked up a small number of times. This rearrangement joins TRBV6-1 to TRBJ2-1; D might be TRBD2 (6 bases). Trimming removed 6 bases at V and 6 bases at J, with 15 bases between. Germline assignment: CDR1 MNHNS and CDR2 SASEGT. The CDR3 covers 14 residues. CDR3 bases: TGTGCCAGCAGCGTGGAGGGAGTCGCCAATGAGCAGTTCTTC. It codes for CASSVEGVANEQFF.

This clonotype came up a few times. The V gene is TRBV6-1, the J gene TRBJ2-1; D remains unclear. The V and J ends lost 7 bases and 7 bases respectively, with 20 bases between them. The length of the CDR3 is 15 residues. Germline assignment: CDR1 MNHNS and CDR2 SASEGT. CDR3 loop: CASTRRQVGINEQFF. Written as DNA, the CDR3 is TGTGCCAGCACGAGACGGCAAGTAGGTATAAATGAGCAGTTCTTC.

The chain's CDR3 is CSANPSGSVNEQYF. Written as DNA, the CDR3 is TGCAGTGCTAACCCTTCAGGGTCTGTTAACGAGCAGTACTTC. The V and J genes are TRBV20-1 and TRBJ2-7; TRBD1 might be the D (5 bases). This CDR3 contains 14 residues. The germline V gene has CDR1 DFQATT and CDR2 SNEGSKA (reference sequence). Trimming left V 4 bases short and J 5 bases short, with 18 bases between.

The chain has TRBV7-9 and TRBJ2-1; D could derive from TRBD1 or TRBD2 (8 bases each). The CDR3 has 20 residues. The V end lost 1 base, the J end lost 6 bases, and 28 bases lay between the germline ends. Germline V gene data show CDR1 as SEHNR and CDR2 as FQNEAQ (reference sequence). The CDR3 bases are TGTGCCAGCAGCTTAGGAGGCAGGGGGCGGGTTAGCGGGAATACCAATGAGCAGTTCTTC. Its protein is CASSLGGRGRVSGNTNEQFF.